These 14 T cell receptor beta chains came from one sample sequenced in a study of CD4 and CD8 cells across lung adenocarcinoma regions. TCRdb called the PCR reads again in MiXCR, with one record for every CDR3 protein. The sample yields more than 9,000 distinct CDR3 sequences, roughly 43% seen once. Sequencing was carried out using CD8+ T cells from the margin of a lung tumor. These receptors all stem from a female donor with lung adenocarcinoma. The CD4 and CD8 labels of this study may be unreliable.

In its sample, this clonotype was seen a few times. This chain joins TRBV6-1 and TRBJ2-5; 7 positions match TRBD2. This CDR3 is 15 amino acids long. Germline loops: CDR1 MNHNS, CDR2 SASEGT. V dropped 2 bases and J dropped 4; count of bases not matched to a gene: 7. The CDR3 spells CASSESGMAGETQYF. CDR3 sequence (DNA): TGTGCCAGCAGTGAAAGCGGGATGGCGGGAGAGACCCAGTACTTC.

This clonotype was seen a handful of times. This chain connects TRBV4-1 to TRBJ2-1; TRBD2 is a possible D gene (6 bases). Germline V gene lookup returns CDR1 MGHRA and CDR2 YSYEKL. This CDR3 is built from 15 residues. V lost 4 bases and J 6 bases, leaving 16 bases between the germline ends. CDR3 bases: TGCGCCAGCAGCCCCGACCCGACTAGGACCAATGAGCAGTTCTTC. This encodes CASSPDPTRTNEQFF.

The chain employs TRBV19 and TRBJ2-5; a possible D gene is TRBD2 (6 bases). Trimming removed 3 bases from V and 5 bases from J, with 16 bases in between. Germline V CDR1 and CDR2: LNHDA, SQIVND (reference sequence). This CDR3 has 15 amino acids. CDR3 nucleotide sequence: TGTGCCAGTAGTATGGGAGGTGGGGGTGGGGAGACCCAGTACTTC. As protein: CASSMGGGGGETQYF. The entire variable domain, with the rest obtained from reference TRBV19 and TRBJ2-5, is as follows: DGGITQSPKYLFRKEGQNVTLSCEQNLNHDAMYWYRQDPGQGLRLIYYSQIVNDFQKGDIAEGYSVSREKKESFPLTVTSAQKNPTAFYLCASSMGGGGGETQYFGPGTRLLVL.

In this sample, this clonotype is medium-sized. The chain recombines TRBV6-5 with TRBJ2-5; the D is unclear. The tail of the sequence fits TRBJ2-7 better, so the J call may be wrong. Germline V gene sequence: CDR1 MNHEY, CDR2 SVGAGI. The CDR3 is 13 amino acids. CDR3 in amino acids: CASSYSYLDEQYF. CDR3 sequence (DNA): TGTGCCAGCAGTTACTCTTATTTGGACGAGCAGTACTTC.

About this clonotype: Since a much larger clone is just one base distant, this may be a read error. CDR3 DNA sequence: TGTGCCATTCTCGGGACAGACTCCTACGAGCAGTTCTTC. Its protein is CAILGTDSYEQFF. The J gene is TRBJ2-1, the V gene TRBV10-3; 7 positions agree with TRBD1. CDR1 is ENHRY and CDR2 is SYGVKD in the germline V gene. This CDR3 comprises 13 residues. V trimming: 9 bases; J trimming: 10 bases; junction bases outside the gene matches: 12.

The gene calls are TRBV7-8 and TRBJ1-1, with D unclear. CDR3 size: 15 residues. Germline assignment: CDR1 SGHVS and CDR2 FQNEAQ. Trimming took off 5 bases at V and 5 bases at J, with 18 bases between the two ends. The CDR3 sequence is CASSTPAAGETEAFF. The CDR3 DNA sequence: TGTGCCAGCAGCACTCCGGCGGCGGGTGAAACTGAAGCTTTCTTT. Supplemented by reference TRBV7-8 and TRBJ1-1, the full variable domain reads GAGVSQSPRYKVAKRGQDVALRCDPISGHVSLFWYQQALGQGPEFLTYFQNEAQLDKSGLPSDRFFAERPEGSVSTLKIQRTQQEDSAVYLCASSTPAAGETEAFFGQGTRLTVV.

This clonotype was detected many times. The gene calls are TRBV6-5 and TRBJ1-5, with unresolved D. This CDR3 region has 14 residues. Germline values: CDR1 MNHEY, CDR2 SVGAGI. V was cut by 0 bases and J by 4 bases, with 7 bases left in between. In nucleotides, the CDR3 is TGTGCCAGCAGTTACTCTGGAGGTAATCAGCCCCAGCATTTT. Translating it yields CASSYSGGNQPQHF.

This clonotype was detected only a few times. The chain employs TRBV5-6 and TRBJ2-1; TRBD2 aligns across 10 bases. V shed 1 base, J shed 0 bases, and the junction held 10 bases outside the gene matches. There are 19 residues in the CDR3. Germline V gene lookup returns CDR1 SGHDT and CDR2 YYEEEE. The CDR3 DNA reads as TGTGCCAGCAGCTTGACCGGGACTAGCGTTCCGAGCTCCTACAATGAGCAGTTCTTC. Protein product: CASSLTGTSVPSSYNEQFF.

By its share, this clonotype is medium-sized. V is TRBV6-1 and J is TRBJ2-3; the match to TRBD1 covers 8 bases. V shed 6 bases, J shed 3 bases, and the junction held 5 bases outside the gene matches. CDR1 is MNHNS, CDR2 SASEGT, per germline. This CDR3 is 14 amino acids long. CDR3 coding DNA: TGTGCCAGCAGGGTTGGGACAGGTACAGATACGCAGTATTTT. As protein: CASRVGTGTDTQYF.

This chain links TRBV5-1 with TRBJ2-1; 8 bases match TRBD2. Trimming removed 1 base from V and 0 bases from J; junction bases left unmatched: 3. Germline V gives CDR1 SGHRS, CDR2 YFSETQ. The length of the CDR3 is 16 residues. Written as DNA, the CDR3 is TGCGCCAGCAGCTTGAGAGGGACTAGCTCCTACAATGAGCAGTTCTTC. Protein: CASSLRGTSSYNEQFF.

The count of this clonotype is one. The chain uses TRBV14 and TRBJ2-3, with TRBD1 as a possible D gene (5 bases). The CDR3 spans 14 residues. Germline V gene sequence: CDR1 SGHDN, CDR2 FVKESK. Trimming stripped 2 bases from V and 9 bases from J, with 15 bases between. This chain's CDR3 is CASSQSQGAQTQYF. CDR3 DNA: TGTGCCAGCAGCCAATCCCAGGGTGCCCAGACGCAGTATTTT.

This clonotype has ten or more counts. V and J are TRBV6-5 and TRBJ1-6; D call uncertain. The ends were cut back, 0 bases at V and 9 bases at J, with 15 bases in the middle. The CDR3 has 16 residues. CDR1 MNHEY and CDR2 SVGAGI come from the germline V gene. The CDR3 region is CASSYSDGDRGSPLHF. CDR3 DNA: TGTGCCAGCAGTTACTCGGACGGGGATCGAGGTTCACCCCTCCACTTT.

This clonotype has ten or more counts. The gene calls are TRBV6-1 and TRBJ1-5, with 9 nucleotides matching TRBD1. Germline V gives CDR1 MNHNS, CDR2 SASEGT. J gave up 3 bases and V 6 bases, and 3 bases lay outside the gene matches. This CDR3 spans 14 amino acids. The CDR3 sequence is CASSRDRDNQPQHF. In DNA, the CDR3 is TGTGCCAGCAGCCGGGACAGGGACAATCAGCCCCAGCATTTT.

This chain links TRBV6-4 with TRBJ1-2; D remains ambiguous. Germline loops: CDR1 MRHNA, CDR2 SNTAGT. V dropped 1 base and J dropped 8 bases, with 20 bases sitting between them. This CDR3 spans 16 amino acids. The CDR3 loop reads CASSDWAQATSPGYTF. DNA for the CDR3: TGTGCCAGCAGTGACTGGGCGCAGGCAACATCTCCAGGCTACACCTTC.